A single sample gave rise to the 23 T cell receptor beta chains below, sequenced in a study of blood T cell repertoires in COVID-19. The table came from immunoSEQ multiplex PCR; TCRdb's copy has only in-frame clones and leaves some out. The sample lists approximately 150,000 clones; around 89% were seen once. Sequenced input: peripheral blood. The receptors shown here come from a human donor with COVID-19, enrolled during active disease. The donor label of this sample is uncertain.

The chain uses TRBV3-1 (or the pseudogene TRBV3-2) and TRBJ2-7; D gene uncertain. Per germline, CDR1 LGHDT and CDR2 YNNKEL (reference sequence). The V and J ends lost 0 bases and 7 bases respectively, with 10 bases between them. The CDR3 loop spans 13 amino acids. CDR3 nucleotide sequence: TGTGCCAGCAGCCAAGAATTGTGGGCAGAGCAGTACTTC. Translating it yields CASSQELWAEQYF.

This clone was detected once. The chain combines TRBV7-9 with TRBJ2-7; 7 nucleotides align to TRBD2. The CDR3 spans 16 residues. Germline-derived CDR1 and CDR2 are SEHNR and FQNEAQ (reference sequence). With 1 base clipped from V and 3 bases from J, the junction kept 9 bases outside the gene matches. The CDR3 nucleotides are TGTGCCAGCAGCTTAGTTCCCGGGACTAAATTCTACGAGCAGTACTTC. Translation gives CASSLVPGTKFYEQYF.

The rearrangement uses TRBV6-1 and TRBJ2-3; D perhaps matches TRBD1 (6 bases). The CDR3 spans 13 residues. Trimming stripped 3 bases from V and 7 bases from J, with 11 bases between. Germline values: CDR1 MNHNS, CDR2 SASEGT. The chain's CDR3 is CASSDGQIYTQYF. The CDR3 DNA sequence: TGTGCCAGCAGTGATGGACAGATTTATACGCAGTATTTT.

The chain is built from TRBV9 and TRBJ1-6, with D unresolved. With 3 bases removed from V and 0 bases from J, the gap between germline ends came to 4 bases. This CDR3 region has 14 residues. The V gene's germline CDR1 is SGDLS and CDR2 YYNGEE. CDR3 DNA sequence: TGTGCCAGCAGCGAGAGCTCCTATAATTCACCCCTCCACTTT. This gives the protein CASSESSYNSPLHF.

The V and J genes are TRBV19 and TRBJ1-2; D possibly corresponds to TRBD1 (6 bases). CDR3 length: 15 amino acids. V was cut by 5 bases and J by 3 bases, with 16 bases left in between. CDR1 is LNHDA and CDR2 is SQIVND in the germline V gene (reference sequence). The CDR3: CASSPDSKGYYGYTF. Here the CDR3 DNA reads TGTGCCAGTAGTCCGGACAGCAAAGGGTACTATGGCTACACCTTC. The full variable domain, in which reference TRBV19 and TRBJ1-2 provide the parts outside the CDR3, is DGGITQSPKYLFRKEGQNVTLSCEQNLNHDAMYWYRQDPGQGLRLIYYSQIVNDFQKGDIAEGYSVSREKKESFPLTVTSAQKNPTAFYLCASSPDSKGYYGYTFGSGTRLTVV.

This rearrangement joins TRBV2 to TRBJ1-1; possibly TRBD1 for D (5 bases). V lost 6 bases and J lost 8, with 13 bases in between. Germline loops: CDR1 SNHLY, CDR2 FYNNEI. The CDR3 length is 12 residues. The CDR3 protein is CASRDSILEAFF. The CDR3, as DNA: TGTGCCAGCAGAGACAGTATTTTAGAAGCTTTCTTT.

In DNA form, the CDR3 reads TGTGCCAGCAGCTTGGACAGGGGGCGGGGATCCTACGAGCAGTACTTC. The encoded protein is CASSLDRGRGSYEQYF. The rearrangement uses TRBV7-9 and TRBJ2-7, with TRBD1 identical over 11 bases. The CDR3 is made up of 16 amino acids. V shed 3 bases and J 1 base; nucleotides not matched to a gene: 5. CDR1 and CDR2 (germline): SEHNR, FQNEAQ (reference sequence).

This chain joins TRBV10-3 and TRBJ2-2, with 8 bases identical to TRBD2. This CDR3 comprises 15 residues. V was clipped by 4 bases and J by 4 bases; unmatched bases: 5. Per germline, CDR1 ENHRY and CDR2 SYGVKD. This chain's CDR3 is CAISATSAPTGELFF. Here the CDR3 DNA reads TGTGCCATCAGTGCGACTAGCGCACCCACCGGGGAGCTGTTTTTT.

The CDR3 DNA reads TGCAGTGCTAGTGAGGTGTCAGGGGCGTCCTACGAGCAGTACTTC. Amino acid sequence: CSASEVSGASYEQYF. The J gene is TRBJ2-7, the V gene TRBV20-1, with D perhaps TRBD1 (6 bases). CDR1 DFQATT and CDR2 SNEGSKA come from the germline V gene (reference sequence). The CDR3 consists of 15 residues. With 3 bases removed from V and 1 base from J, the gap between germline ends came to 16 bases.

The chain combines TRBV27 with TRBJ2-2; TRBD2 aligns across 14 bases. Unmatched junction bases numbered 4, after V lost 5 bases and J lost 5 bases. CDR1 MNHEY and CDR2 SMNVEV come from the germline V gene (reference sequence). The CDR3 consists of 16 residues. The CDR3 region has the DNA TGTGCCAGCAGTCCGGGACTAGCGGGGGAGACCGGGGAGCTGTTTTTT. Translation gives CASSPGLAGETGELFF.

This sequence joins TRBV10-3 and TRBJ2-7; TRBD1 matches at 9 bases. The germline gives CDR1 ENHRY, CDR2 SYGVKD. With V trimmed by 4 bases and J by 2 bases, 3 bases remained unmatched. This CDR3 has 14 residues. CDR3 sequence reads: CAISGQGGTYEQYF. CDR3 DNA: TGTGCCATCAGTGGACAGGGGGGGACCTACGAGCAGTACTTC.

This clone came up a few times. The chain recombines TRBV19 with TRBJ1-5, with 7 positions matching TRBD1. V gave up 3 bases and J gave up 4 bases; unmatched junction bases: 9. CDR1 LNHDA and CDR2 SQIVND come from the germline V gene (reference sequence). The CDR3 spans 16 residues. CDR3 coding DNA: TGTGCCAGTAGTATGGTCCGGGACAGCTTAAATCAGCCCCAGCATTTT. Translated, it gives CASSMVRDSLNQPQHF.

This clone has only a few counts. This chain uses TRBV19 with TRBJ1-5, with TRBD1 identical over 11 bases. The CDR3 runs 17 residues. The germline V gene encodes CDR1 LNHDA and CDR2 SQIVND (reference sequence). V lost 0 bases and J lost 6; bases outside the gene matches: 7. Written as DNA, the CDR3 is TGTGCCAGTAGTATAGAGTCCGGACAGGGGGCAGCTCAGCCCCAGCATTTT. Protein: CASSIESGQGAAQPQHF. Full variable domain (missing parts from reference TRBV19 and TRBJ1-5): DGGITQSPKYLFRKEGQNVTLSCEQNLNHDAMYWYRQDPGQGLRLIYYSQIVNDFQKGDIAEGYSVSREKKESFPLTVTSAQKNPTAFYLCASSIESGQGAAQPQHFGDGTRLSIL.

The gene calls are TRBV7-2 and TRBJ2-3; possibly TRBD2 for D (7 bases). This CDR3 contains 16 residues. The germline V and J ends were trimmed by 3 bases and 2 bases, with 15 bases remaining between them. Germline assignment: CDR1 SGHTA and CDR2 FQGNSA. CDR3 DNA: TGTGCCAGCAGCTTCGGGGGGCGGGGCGACACAGATACGCAGTATTTT. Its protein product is CASSFGGRGDTDTQYF.

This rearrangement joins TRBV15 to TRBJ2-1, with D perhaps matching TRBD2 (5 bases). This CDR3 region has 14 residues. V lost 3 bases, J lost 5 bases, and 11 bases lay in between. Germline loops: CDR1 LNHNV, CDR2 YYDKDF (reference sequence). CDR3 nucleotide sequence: TGTGCCACCAGCAGGAGGACGGGAAACAATGAGCAGTTCTTC. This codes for CATSRRTGNNEQFF.

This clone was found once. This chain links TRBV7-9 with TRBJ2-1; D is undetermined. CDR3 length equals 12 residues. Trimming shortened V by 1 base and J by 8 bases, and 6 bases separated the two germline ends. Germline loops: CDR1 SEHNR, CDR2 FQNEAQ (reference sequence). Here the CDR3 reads CASSLDSYEQFF. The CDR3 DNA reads TGTGCCAGCAGCTTAGACTCGTATGAGCAGTTCTTC.

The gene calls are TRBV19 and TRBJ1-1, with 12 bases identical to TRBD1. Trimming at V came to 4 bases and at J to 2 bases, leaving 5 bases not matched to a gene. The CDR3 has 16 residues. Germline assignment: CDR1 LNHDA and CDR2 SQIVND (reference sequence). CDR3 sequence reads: CASSTGTGGINTEAFF. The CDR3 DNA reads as TGTGCCAGTAGTACCGGGACAGGGGGCATAAACACTGAAGCTTTCTTT.

The CDR3 coding sequence is TGTGCCAGCAGCGTAACAGGGGGCGGGGAGAACACTGAAGCTTTCTTT. This encodes CASSVTGGGENTEAFF. The rearrangement links TRBV9 to TRBJ1-1; 9 bases align to TRBD1. Germline V lookup: CDR1 SGDLS, CDR2 YYNGEE. V was pared by 1 base and J by 1 base, with 5 bases of the junction left unmatched. The CDR3 consists of 16 residues. Drawing the rest from reference TRBV9 and TRBJ1-1, the complete variable domain is DSGVTQTPKHLITATGQRVTLRCSPRSGDLSVYWYQQSLDQGLQFLIQYYNGEERAKGNILERFSAQQFPDLHSELNLSSLELGDSALYFCASSVTGGGENTEAFFGQGTRLTVV.

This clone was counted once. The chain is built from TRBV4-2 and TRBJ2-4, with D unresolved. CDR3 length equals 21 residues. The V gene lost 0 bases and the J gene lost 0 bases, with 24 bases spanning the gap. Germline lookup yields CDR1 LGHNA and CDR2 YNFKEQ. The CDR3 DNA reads TGTGCCAGCAGCCAAGAGTCAGGATCCGTCCCACGTTTCCTAGCCAAAAACATTCAGTACTTC. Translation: CASSQESGSVPRFLAKNIQYF.

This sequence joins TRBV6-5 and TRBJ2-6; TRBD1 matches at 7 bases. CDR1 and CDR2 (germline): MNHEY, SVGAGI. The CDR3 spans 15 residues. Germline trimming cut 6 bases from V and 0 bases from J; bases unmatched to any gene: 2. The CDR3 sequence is CASRQGLSGANVLTF. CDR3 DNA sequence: TGTGCCAGCAGACAGGGGCTCTCTGGGGCCAACGTCCTGACTTTC.

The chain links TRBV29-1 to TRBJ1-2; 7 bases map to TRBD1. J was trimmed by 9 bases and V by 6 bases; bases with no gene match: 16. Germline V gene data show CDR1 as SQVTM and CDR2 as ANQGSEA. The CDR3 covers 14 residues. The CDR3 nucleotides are TGCAGCGTCGAGACAGGGTCGAATCCAGTACGCTACACCTTC. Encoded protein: CSVETGSNPVRYTF.

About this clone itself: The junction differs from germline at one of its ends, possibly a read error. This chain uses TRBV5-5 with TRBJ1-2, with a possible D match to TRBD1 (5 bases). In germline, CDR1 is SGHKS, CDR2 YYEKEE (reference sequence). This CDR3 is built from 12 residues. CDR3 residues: CASSHIERDFAF. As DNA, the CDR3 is TGTGCCAGCAGTCACATCGAACGGGACTTCGCCTTC.

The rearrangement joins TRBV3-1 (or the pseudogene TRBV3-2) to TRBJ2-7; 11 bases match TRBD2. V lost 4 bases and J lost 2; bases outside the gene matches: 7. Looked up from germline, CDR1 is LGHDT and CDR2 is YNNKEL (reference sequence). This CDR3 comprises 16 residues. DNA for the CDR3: TGTGCCAGCAGCCCATCTAGCGGGGGGCTGCCCTACGAGCAGTACTTC. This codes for CASSPSSGGLPYEQYF.